Each of the 25 T cell receptor beta chains below was sequenced from the same sample in a study of shared clonotypes between healthy human individuals (dated by TCRdb to the early 2020s). Library generation was performed with the immunoSEQ multiplex PCR assay. TCRdb limited this immuneACCESS table to in-frame rearrangements with V and J called. A share of clones is missing; checked studies link under half to unresolved V genes, and the rest is unexplained. The sample includes hundreds of thousands of clones, with 70% to 80% observed a single time. Approximately 13% of the sample goes to the ten largest clones. Sequencing was carried out using PBMCs. The receptor source for this set is a woman aged 40 to 50 in good health. Some clones in this sample may be carry-over from other donors' samples.

CDR3 region: CASSLDGSMRETQYF. The CDR3 DNA is TGCGCCAGCAGCTTGGACGGGTCGATGCGGGAGACCCAGTACTTC. The rearrangement joins TRBV5-1 to TRBJ2-5, with D uncertain. The CDR3 is 15 residues long. Germline V gene data show CDR1 as SGHRS and CDR2 as YFSETQ. V was clipped by 0 bases and J by 5 bases, with 14 bases between them.

This clone was recorded a few times. The gene calls are TRBV7-2 and TRBJ2-2; 14 nucleotides line up with TRBD2. Losses at the gene ends were 5 bases for V and 5 bases for J; bases not matched to a gene: 4. Germline V CDR1 and CDR2: SGHTA, FQGNSA. The CDR3 runs to 16 residues. CDR3 sequence: CASSPRTSGRTGELFF. CDR3 bases: TGTGCCAGCAGCCCGCGGACTAGCGGGAGGACCGGGGAGCTGTTTTTT.

The gene calls are TRBV5-1 and TRBJ2-1; 9 bases fit TRBD1. Germline V lookup: CDR1 SGHRS, CDR2 YFSETQ. The CDR3 totals 14 residues. V lost 4 bases and J lost 5; bases outside the gene matches: 4. The CDR3 here is CASSRDRADNEQFF. The CDR3 DNA reads as TGCGCCAGCAGCCGGGACAGGGCTGACAATGAGCAGTTCTTC.

The chain combines TRBV5-1 with TRBJ2-3; TRBD1 matches at 7 bases. Germline V gene sequence: CDR1 SGHRS, CDR2 YFSETQ. Unmatched junction bases numbered 7, after V lost 4 bases and J lost 2 bases. This CDR3 has 15 residues. CDR3 in amino acids: CASSRDSKNTDTQYF. For the CDR3, the DNA is TGCGCCAGCAGCCGGGACAGCAAGAACACAGATACGCAGTATTTT.

The chain links TRBV28 to TRBJ2-7; 8 bases are a match to TRBD1. Trimming at V came to 5 bases and at J to 3 bases, leaving 9 bases not matched to a gene. This CDR3 is built from 15 residues. Germline CDR1 is MDHEN and CDR2 is SYDVKM. The CDR3, as DNA: TGTGCCAGCAGTCCCCCCGGGACAGGCCTCTACGAGCAGTACTTC. Translating gives CASSPPGTGLYEQYF.

The rearrangement uses TRBV7-3 and TRBJ2-1; maybe TRBD1 (6 bases). Deletions cut 4 bases from V and 0 bases from J, with 10 bases between. Germline V gene lookup returns CDR1 SGHTA and CDR2 FQGTGA. This CDR3 contains 15 residues. The CDR3 region is CASSSGQSSYNEQFF. Here the CDR3 DNA reads TGTGCCAGCAGCTCCGGACAGAGCTCCTACAATGAGCAGTTCTTC.

The chain carries TRBV28 and TRBJ2-7; D perhaps matches TRBD2 (5 bases). V lost 8 bases to trimming and J lost 0 bases, with 14 bases between them. The V gene's germline CDR1 is MDHEN and CDR2 SYDVKM. There are 14 residues in the CDR3. The CDR3 nucleotides read TGTGCCAGCCCCCTCGTCGGGGACTCCTACGAGCAGTACTTC. This translates into CASPLVGDSYEQYF. Supplemented by reference TRBV28 and TRBJ2-7, the full variable domain reads DVKVTQSSRYLVKRTGEKVFLECVQDMDHENMFWYRQDPGLGLRLIYFSYDVKMKEKGDIPEGYSVSREKKERFSLILESASTNQTSMYLCASPLVGDSYEQYFGPGTRLTVT.

The J gene is TRBJ1-6, the V gene TRBV7-9, with D possibly being TRBD1 (6 bases). Trimming removed 4 bases from V and 4 bases from J, with 8 bases in between. This CDR3 has 14 amino acids. CDR1 and CDR2 (germline): SEHNR, FQNEAQ (reference sequence). The CDR3, as DNA: TGTGCCAGCAGCTCAACAGGGTATAATTCACCCCTCCACTTT. It specifies CASSSTGYNSPLHF.

This clone showed up just once. This sequence joins TRBV29-1 and TRBJ2-7, with 9 nucleotides matching TRBD2. V gave up 7 bases and J gave up 3 bases; unmatched junction bases: 10. Germline loops: CDR1 SQVTM, CDR2 ANQGSEA. This CDR3 region has 14 residues. The CDR3 protein is CSAGDAGGHYEQYF. In DNA form, the CDR3 reads TGCAGCGCCGGGGACGCGGGAGGGCACTACGAGCAGTACTTC.

The chain combines TRBV14 with TRBJ2-7; D is uncertain. Trimming removed 5 bases at V and 6 bases at J, with 8 bases between. The CDR3 contains 11 residues. Germline V gene data show CDR1 as SGHDN and CDR2 as FVKESK. The CDR3 DNA sequence: TGTGCCAGCAGCTCCCACTGCGAGCAGTACTTC. Translation: CASSSHCEQYF.

The chain has TRBV29-1 and TRBJ1-1; D unresolved. The CDR3 has 13 residues. Germline loops: CDR1 SQVTM, CDR2 ANQGSEA. Trimming pared 6 bases from V and 5 bases from J, leaving 16 bases between. As DNA, the CDR3 is TGCAGCGTGGCGGAGACGGCGGGGACTGAAGCTTTCTTT. Its protein is CSVAETAGTEAFF.

This clone was observed a few times. V usage is TRBV28 and J usage is TRBJ2-4; D uncertain. This CDR3 is built from 16 residues. Germline CDR1 MDHEN, CDR2 SYDVKM. Trimming took 2 bases from V and 0 from J, leaving 11 bases between them. The CDR3 reads CASSLGQPLAKNIQYF. CDR3 in DNA: TGTGCCAGCAGTTTAGGGCAGCCACTAGCCAAAAACATTCAGTACTTC. The whole variable domain, remainder taken from reference TRBV28 and TRBJ2-4, is DVKVTQSSRYLVKRTGEKVFLECVQDMDHENMFWYRQDPGLGLRLIYFSYDVKMKEKGDIPEGYSVSREKKERFSLILESASTNQTSMYLCASSLGQPLAKNIQYFGAGTRLSVL.

To note about this clone: This could be a read error, since a much larger clone is one nucleotide away. The rearrangement uses TRBV7-2 and TRBJ2-7, with D unresolved. Germline CDR1 reads SGHTA; CDR2 reads FQGNSA. Trimming took off 5 bases at V and 3 bases at J, with 8 bases between the two ends. CDR3 length equals 12 residues. CDR3 in DNA: TGTGCCAGCAGCCAACAGTTCTACGAGCAGTACTTC. Residues: CASSQQFYEQYF.

The chain combines TRBV5-1 with TRBJ2-3; TRBD2 matches at 10 bases. In germline, CDR1 is SGHRS, CDR2 YFSETQ. J was trimmed by 5 bases and V by 3 bases; bases with no gene match: 9. The CDR3 contains 16 residues. The CDR3 region is CASSSGALAGEDTQYF. The CDR3 nucleotides are TGCGCCAGCAGCTCCGGTGCCCTAGCGGGAGAAGATACGCAGTATTTT.

This clone was counted once. V gene TRBV6-1 combines with J gene TRBJ2-5; D is unresolved. The DNA end is more similar to TRBJ2-7, so the J call may be wrong. The CDR3 is 13 residues long. Germline loops: CDR1 MNHNS, CDR2 SASEGT. CDR3 in DNA: TGTGCCAGCAGTGGGATCCACTCCTACGAGCAGTACTTC. Its translation is CASSGIHSYEQYF.

The rearrangement joins TRBV28 to TRBJ2-2; 14 bases line up with TRBD2. The CDR3 is made up of 24 amino acids. The germline gives CDR1 MDHEN, CDR2 SYDVKM. V lost 1 base and J lost 1; bases outside the gene matches: 20. The CDR3 protein is CASSLFPPQLGGTSGRKNTGELFF. The CDR3 region has the DNA TGTGCCAGCAGTTTATTTCCCCCGCAGTTGGGCGGGACTAGCGGGAGAAAGAACACCGGGGAGCTGTTTTTT.

A single count supports this clone. The genes are TRBV25-1 and TRBJ2-7; tentatively, D is TRBD1 or TRBD2 (6 bases each). This CDR3 region has 15 residues. CDR1 is MGHDK and CDR2 is SYGVNS in the germline V gene. V dropped 1 base and J dropped 4 bases, with 14 bases sitting between them. CDR3 loop: CASSELDTGTYEQYF. CDR3 sequence (DNA): TGTGCCAGCAGTGAATTAGATACAGGGACTTACGAGCAGTACTTC.

On this clone: A read error is the likely source, as a far larger clone sits one nucleotide away. The J gene is TRBJ2-5, the V gene TRBV29-1; a possible D gene is TRBD2 (6 bases). The CDR3 extends over 14 amino acids. Germline assignment: CDR1 SQVTM and CDR2 ANQGSEA. The CDR3 region has the DNA TGCGGCGTTGGCACGGGGCGGGGAATAGAGACCCAGTACTTC. Residues: CGVGTGRGIETQYF.

This chain uses TRBV30 with TRBJ2-7; TRBD1 agrees at 9 bases. Trimming removed 2 bases from V and 5 bases from J; junction bases left unmatched: 10. The CDR3 has 15 amino acids. Germline loops: CDR1 GTSNPN, CDR2 SVGIG (reference sequence). The CDR3 spells CAWSKGTGKSHEQYF. CDR3 DNA sequence: TGTGCCTGGAGTAAGGGGACAGGGAAGTCCCACGAGCAGTACTTC.

This sequence joins TRBV5-4 and TRBJ1-1; D gene ambiguous. This CDR3 region has 14 residues. V lost 4 bases to trimming and J lost 5 bases, with 15 bases between them. The germline V gene encodes CDR1 SGHNT and CDR2 YYREEE (reference sequence). The CDR3 DNA follows: TGTGCCAGCAGCACCCCGTTAGGAGAGACTGAAGCTTTCTTT. Its protein is CASSTPLGETEAFF.

V gene TRBV2 combines with J gene TRBJ2-7; possible D gene TRBD2, 5 bases. The CDR3 totals 14 residues. Between the trimmed V and J ends, which lost 4 bases and 3 bases, there was a span of 13 bases. Germline V gene lookup returns CDR1 SNHLY and CDR2 FYNNEI. This CDR3 reads CASSVPRGFYEQYF. The CDR3 DNA reads as TGTGCCAGCAGTGTCCCTCGCGGGTTCTACGAGCAGTACTTC. The full variable domain, in which reference TRBV2 and TRBJ2-7 provide the parts outside the CDR3, is EPEVTQTPSHQVTQMGQEVILRCVPISNHLYFYWYRQILGQKVEFLVSFYNNEISEKSEIFDDQFSVERPDGSNFTLKIRSTKLEDSAMYFCASSVPRGFYEQYFGPGTRLTVT.

The sample holds many counts of this clone. The chain couples TRBV29-1 to TRBJ2-2; tentative D call: TRBD2 (6 bases). Germline CDR1 and CDR2: SQVTM and ANQGSEA. Trimming took off 7 bases at V and 5 bases at J, with 14 bases between the two ends. The CDR3 sequence is 13 residues long. The CDR3 bases are TGCAGCGCAGACCAGGGAGGTACCGGGGAGCTGTTTTTT. Its protein product is CSADQGGTGELFF.

J is TRBJ2-7 and V is TRBV5-1; D may be TRBD1 (6 bases). Trimming took off 3 bases at V and 0 bases at J, with 10 bases between the two ends. The germline V gene has CDR1 SGHRS and CDR2 YFSETQ. This CDR3 has 14 amino acids. CDR3 sequence reads: CASSSDSGSYEQYF. As DNA, the CDR3 is TGCGCCAGCAGCTCGGACAGTGGCTCCTACGAGCAGTACTTC.

The rearrangement links TRBV27 to TRBJ2-5, with D perhaps assigned TRBD1 or TRBD2 (5 bases each). Germline V gives CDR1 MNHEY, CDR2 SMNVEV (reference sequence). The CDR3 has 15 amino acids. V lost 5 bases to trimming and J lost 5 bases, with 18 bases between them. CDR3 sequence reads: CASSPLRGPRETQYF. For the CDR3, the DNA is TGTGCCAGCAGTCCCCTGAGGGGCCCCCGTGAGACCCAGTACTTC.

The J gene is TRBJ2-7, the V gene TRBV30; D gene uncertain. The V gene's germline CDR1 is GTSNPN and CDR2 SVGIG (reference sequence). V was cut by 2 bases and J by 0 bases, with 11 bases left in between. This CDR3 is 14 amino acids long. CDR3 sequence reads: CAWSLDGNSYEQYF. In DNA form, the CDR3 reads TGTGCCTGGAGTCTGGACGGCAACTCCTACGAGCAGTACTTC.